The next 17 T cell receptor beta chains were all read from a single sample in a study of beta chain features in type 1 diabetes. The investigators reverse transcribed all of the isolated RNA, so they sequenced expressed TCRB transcripts. Measured with immunoSEQ multiplex PCR; TCRdb has only the in-frame clones, and not every one. The sample comprises around 340,000 clones, 7.5% to 9% of which are singletons, and 0.44% rests with the top ten. The sequencing sample was made of central memory CD4+ T cells from blood. These receptors all come from a woman aged 18-29 years in good health.

This clone was recorded a few times. J is TRBJ1-1 and V is TRBV29-1; D perhaps matches TRBD1 (5 bases). Trimming took 6 bases from V and 3 from J, leaving 14 bases between them. There are 13 residues in the CDR3. Looked up from germline, CDR1 is SQVTM and CDR2 is ANQGSEA. CDR3 sequence (DNA): TGCAGCGTATCGGACAACAAAGACACTGAAGCTTTCTTT. This encodes CSVSDNKDTEAFF.

The chain uses TRBV6-1 and TRBJ1-5; tentatively, D is TRBD1 (6 bases). V lost 2 bases and J lost 8, with 13 bases in between. Germline lookup yields CDR1 MNHNS and CDR2 SASEGT. The CDR3 loop spans 14 amino acids. The CDR3 sequence: CASSERGSGEPQHF. For the CDR3, the DNA is TGTGCCAGCAGTGAAAGGGGGTCTGGGGAGCCCCAGCATTTT.

This clone was seen a handful of times. The J gene is TRBJ2-1, the V gene TRBV5-1; 7 bases match TRBD1. The CDR3 runs 16 residues. J lost 5 bases, V lost 5 bases, and 13 bases had no gene match. Germline V gene sequence: CDR1 SGHRS, CDR2 YFSETQ. CDR3 loop: CASRDGTADFNNEQFF. The CDR3 DNA sequence: TGCGCCAGCAGGGACGGGACAGCCGATTTCAACAATGAGCAGTTCTTC. The full variable domain, with the rest looked up from reference TRBV5-1 and TRBJ2-1, is KAGVTQTPRYLIKTRGQQVTLSCSPISGHRSVSWYQQTPGQGLQFLFEYFSETQRNKGNFPGRFSGRQFSNSRSEMNVSTLELGDSALYLCASRDGTADFNNEQFFGPGTRLTVL.

The gene calls are TRBV11-2 and TRBJ1-2; D is ambiguous. Trimming took off 1 base at V and 2 bases at J, with 11 bases between the two ends. The CDR3 sequence is 15 residues long. The germline V gene encodes CDR1 SGHAT and CDR2 FQNNGV. The CDR3: CASSLGSGSNYGYTF. The CDR3 bases are TGTGCCAGCAGCTTAGGTAGTGGCTCCAACTATGGCTACACCTTC. Supplemented by reference TRBV11-2 and TRBJ1-2, the full variable domain reads EAGVAQSPRYKIIEKRQSVAFWCNPISGHATLYWYQQILGQGPKLLIQFQNNGVVDDSQLPKDRFSAERLKGVDSTLKIQPAKLEDSAVYLCASSLGSGSNYGYTFGSGTRLTVV.

This clone showed up just a few times. This rearrangement joins TRBV7-9 to TRBJ2-7; 12 positions match TRBD1. The germline V gene encodes CDR1 SEHNR and CDR2 FQNEAQ (reference sequence). The CDR3 sequence is 16 residues long. J was trimmed by 6 bases and V by 5 bases; bases with no gene match: 11. CDR3 region: CASSRAPGQGAGEQYF. The CDR3 DNA sequence: TGTGCCAGCAGCCGAGCTCCGGGACAGGGGGCTGGCGAGCAGTACTTC.

This clone was counted a few times. This chain uses TRBV5-1 with TRBJ2-7; 8 positions match TRBD2. The trim removed 0 bases at V and 4 bases at J, leaving 3 bases unmatched. Germline V lookup: CDR1 SGHRS, CDR2 YFSETQ. The CDR3 has 14 amino acids. This CDR3 is CASSLASGSYEQYF. The CDR3 nucleotides are TGCGCCAGCAGCTTGGCGAGCGGGAGTTACGAGCAGTACTTC.

The chain recombines TRBV7-2 with TRBJ2-5; 7 positions match TRBD2. Germline V gene data show CDR1 as SGHTA and CDR2 as FQGNSA. The CDR3 loop spans 14 amino acids. V shed 2 bases and J 5 bases; nucleotides not matched to a gene: 5. CDR3 nucleotides: TGTGCCAGCAGCTTATCGGGACTAAGGGAGACCCAGTACTTC. This translates into CASSLSGLRETQYF. Using reference TRBV7-2 and TRBJ2-5 for the parts outside the CDR3, the full variable domain is GAGVSQSPSNKVTEKGKDVELRCDPISGHTALYWYRQSLGQGLEFLIYFQGNSAPDKSGLPSDRFSAERTGGSVSTLTIQRTQQEDSAVYLCASSLSGLRETQYFGPGTRLLVL.

This clone showed up many times. The chain employs TRBV14 and TRBJ2-1, with D possibly being TRBD1 (5 bases). The CDR3 has 13 residues. In germline, CDR1 is SGHDN, CDR2 FVKESK. Trimming removed 0 bases from V and 9 bases from J, with 9 bases in between. CDR3 nucleotide sequence: TGTGCCAGCAGCCAAGATTTAAGGGGTGAGCAGTTCTTC. Encoded protein: CASSQDLRGEQFF.

In this sample, this clone turned up a few times. This rearrangement joins TRBV5-5 to TRBJ1-2, with D tentatively TRBD1 (6 bases). The CDR3 has 14 residues. Germline CDR1 SGHKS, CDR2 YYEKEE (reference sequence). Trimming removed 6 bases at V and 7 bases at J, with 19 bases between. CDR3 coding DNA: TGTGCCAGCATCGAAGGGGGTTACGATGGTGGCTACACCTTC. It translates to CASIEGGYDGGYTF.

The chain uses TRBV6-6 and TRBJ2-7; D is unresolved. Germline CDR1 reads MNHNY; CDR2 reads SVGAGI (reference sequence). Trimming stripped 2 bases from V and 3 bases from J, with 11 bases between. The CDR3 is 14 amino acids. CDR3: CASSYPGPGYEQYF. The CDR3 nucleotides are TGTGCCAGCAGTTACCCCGGGCCCGGCTACGAGCAGTACTTC.

The J gene is TRBJ2-3, the V gene TRBV7-8; 7 positions match TRBD1. Germline V CDR1 and CDR2: SGHVS, FQNEAQ. This CDR3 is built from 16 residues. Trimming removed 1 base from V and 4 bases from J; junction bases left unmatched: 8. The CDR3 DNA is TGTGCCAGCAGCTTAGAGAGGGCAGGGGGAGCAGATACGCAGTATTTT. Its protein is CASSLERAGGADTQYF.

This clone showed up just a few times. The rearrangement joins TRBV11-2 to TRBJ2-1; D uncertain. The germline V gene encodes CDR1 SGHAT and CDR2 FQNNGV. This CDR3 spans 12 amino acids. Trimming shortened V by 1 base and J by 10 bases, and 8 bases separated the two germline ends. For the CDR3, the DNA is TGTGCCAGCAGCTTAGCCCTTTTGGAGCAGTTCTTC. This sequence encodes CASSLALLEQFF.

The chain recombines TRBV7-9 with TRBJ1-5, with D possibly TRBD1 on 6 matching bases. The ends were cut back, 5 bases at V and 6 bases at J, with 17 bases in the middle. Looked up from germline, CDR1 is SEHNR and CDR2 is FQNEAQ (reference sequence). CDR3 length: 15 amino acids. This chain's CDR3 is CASSAYQGTGQPQHF. The CDR3 bases are TGTGCCAGCAGCGCGTACCAGGGGACGGGTCAGCCCCAGCATTTT.

This clone has a count of ten or more. The genes are TRBV29-1 and TRBJ2-1; no firm D call. Germline V gene sequence: CDR1 SQVTM, CDR2 ANQGSEA. With 4 bases removed from V and 10 bases from J, the gap between germline ends came to 14 bases. The CDR3 consists of 12 residues. CDR3 bases: TGCAGCGTTGGGTTTAGTATCCAGGAGCAGTTCTTC. Translation gives CSVGFSIQEQFF.

This clone was counted ten times or more. V is TRBV10-3 and J is TRBJ2-7, with 10 nucleotides matching TRBD2. CDR3 length: 16 amino acids. V trimming: 5 bases; J trimming: 0 bases; junction bases outside the gene matches: 7. Germline CDR1 and CDR2: ENHRY and SYGVKD. CDR3 loop: CAISTSGERGSYEQYF. The CDR3 region has the DNA TGTGCCATCAGTACTAGCGGGGAACGGGGCTCCTACGAGCAGTACTTC.

V is TRBV9 and J is TRBJ1-2; 8 bases align to TRBD1. Germline V gives CDR1 SGDLS, CDR2 YYNGEE. There are 13 residues in the CDR3. V trimming: 4 bases; J trimming: 8 bases; junction bases outside the gene matches: 7. For the CDR3, the DNA is TGTGCCAGCAGCCCCGGACAGGGAACGGGCTACACCTTC. Translated, it gives CASSPGQGTGYTF.

The gene calls are TRBV21-1 and TRBJ1-5; the D call in the table, TRBD1, was not verified against the DNA. TRBV21-1 is a recognized pseudogene. The CDR3 is 16 residues long. The CDR3 region has the DNA TGTGCCAGCAGCGTCCAGGGCCTGTATAGCAATCAGCCCCAGCATTTT. The encoded protein is CASSVQGLYSNQPQHF.